These 21 T cell receptor beta chains originate from one sample sequenced in a study of human T cells and chemical hapten exposure. Sample time point: patch test 2, 6 weeks after DPC sensitization. Treatment indicated: therapeutic diphenylcyclopropenone sensitization with weekly scalp DPC. From the RACE reads, TCRdb called clonotypes with MiXCR, one entry per CDR3 protein. The table lists 360,000 or so distinct CDR3 sequences, under 6.5% of them singletons, with around 6.1% in the top ten. Specimen: whole blood, collected in connection with sensitization to the hapten diphenylcyclopropenone (DPC). Source of these receptors: a woman aged 18-35 years with alopecia areata. Some clones in this sample may be carry-over from other donors' samples.

This clonotype was counted only a few times. This chain joins TRBV20-1 and TRBJ1-5, with TRBD1 matching over 9 bases. This CDR3 has 14 residues. J gave up 8 bases and V 5 bases, and 10 bases lay outside the gene matches. In germline, CDR1 is DFQATT, CDR2 SNEGSKA (reference sequence). This CDR3 is CSAQKNRGREPQHF. CDR3 nucleotides: TGCAGTGCTCAGAAGAACAGGGGGCGGGAGCCCCAGCATTTT.

This chain joins TRBV29-1 and TRBJ1-1, with D perhaps TRBD1 (5 bases). This CDR3 has 11 amino acids. Germline V CDR1 and CDR2: SQVTM, ANQGSEA. Deletions cut 7 bases from V and 6 bases from J, with 12 bases between. CDR3 sequence: CSGLQGSEAFF. In DNA, the CDR3 is TGCAGCGGTCTTCAGGGTTCTGAAGCTTTCTTT.

This clonotype was recorded many times. The gene calls are TRBV4-2 and TRBJ1-2; 10 bases map to TRBD1. Germline CDR1 LGHNA, CDR2 YNFKEQ. V was clipped by 0 bases and J by 4 bases; unmatched bases: 23. This CDR3 is 22 amino acids long. CDR3 sequence: CASSQESSTVGTGAAPLYGYTF. The CDR3 DNA reads as TGTGCCAGCAGCCAAGAGTCTTCTACTGTCGGGACAGGGGCCGCTCCTCTCTATGGCTACACCTTC.

This sequence joins TRBV6-5 and TRBJ1-3; no clear D gene. CDR1 MNHEY and CDR2 SVGAGI come from the germline V gene. The germline V and J ends were trimmed by 2 bases and 0 bases, with 8 bases remaining between them. CDR3 length equals 15 residues. The CDR3 DNA reads as TGTGCCAGCAGTTACGACGGGTACTCTGGAAACACCATATATTTT. Translation gives CASSYDGYSGNTIYF.

This clonotype was counted ten times or more. This chain connects TRBV2 to TRBJ1-2; 7 bases fit TRBD1. The V gene end was trimmed by 8 bases and the J gene end by 0 bases; junction bases not matched to a gene: 18. Germline values: CDR1 SNHLY, CDR2 FYNNEI. There are 18 residues in the CDR3. CDR3 DNA sequence: TGTGCCAGCTCTCCAGGGGGGAGTCGGGCCGAGACTAACTATGGCTACACCTTC. Amino acid sequence: CASSPGGSRAETNYGYTF.

This clonotype showed up many times. The gene calls are TRBV11-2 and TRBJ2-2; a possible D gene is TRBD1 (6 bases). Germline V gene data show CDR1 as SGHAT and CDR2 as FQNNGV. V dropped 2 bases and J dropped 10 bases, with 8 bases sitting between them. The CDR3 length is 12 residues. CDR3 in amino acids: CASSLSGQELFF. The DNA of the CDR3 is TGTGCCAGCAGCTTATCGGGACAGGAGCTGTTTTTT.

At least ten counts were recorded for this clonotype. This rearrangement joins TRBV7-2 to TRBJ1-5; D not resolved. Germline V lookup: CDR1 SGHTA, CDR2 FQGNSA. This CDR3 region has 16 residues. V lost 1 base and J 3 bases, leaving 13 bases between the germline ends. The CDR3 reads CASSLGPLHNNQPQHF. In DNA, the CDR3 is TGTGCCAGCAGCTTAGGACCCCTTCATAACAATCAGCCCCAGCATTTT.

The gene calls are TRBV3-1 and TRBJ1-1, with unresolved D. There are 13 residues in the CDR3. Trimming cost V 0 bases and J 4 bases, with 6 bases left between them. CDR1 and CDR2 from the germline V gene are LGHDT and YNNKEL (reference sequence). In nucleotides, the CDR3 is TGTGCCAGCAGCCAAGACAGGACCACTGAAGCTTTCTTT. Residues: CASSQDRTTEAFF.

Of note for this clonotype: Its ends do not fully match the called genes, so a read error is possible. This chain uses TRBV3-1 with TRBJ2-6; no clear D gene. This CDR3 has 16 residues. Germline CDR1 and CDR2: LGHDT and YNNKEL (reference sequence). As DNA, the CDR3 is TGTACCAGCAGCCAAGCTCGGTTCTCTGGGGCCAACGTCCTGACTTTC. As protein: CTSSQARFSGANVLTF.

This clonotype was found many times. The chain employs TRBV12-5 and TRBJ2-5, with TRBD1 as a possible D gene (6 bases). V lost 5 bases, J lost 4 bases, and 11 bases lay in between. CDR1 and CDR2 from the germline V gene are LGHNT and FRNRAP. CDR3 length: 13 amino acids. CDR3 sequence: CASGPTGGETQYF. In DNA, the CDR3 is TGTGCTAGTGGTCCGACAGGAGGAGAGACCCAGTACTTC. The variable domain in full, with the rest retrieved from reference TRBV12-5 and TRBJ2-5, is DARVTQTPRHKVTEMGQEVTMRCQPILGHNTVFWYRQTMMQGLELLAYFRNRAPLDDSGMPKDRFSAEMPDATLATLKIQPSEPRDSAVYFCASGPTGGETQYFGPGTRLLVL.

The chain has TRBV7-3 and TRBJ2-5; D tentatively reads TRBD1 or TRBD2 (5 bases each). CDR1 is SGHTA, CDR2 FQGTGA, per germline. V dropped 3 bases and J dropped 2 bases, with 10 bases sitting between them. CDR3 length: 14 residues. The CDR3 DNA is TGTGCCAGCAGCTTTCAGGGAGTGCAAGAGACCCAGTACTTC. Translating gives CASSFQGVQETQYF. Drawing the rest from reference TRBV7-3 and TRBJ2-5, the complete variable domain is GAGVSQTPSNKVTEKGKYVELRCDPISGHTALYWYRQSLGQGPEFLIYFQGTGAADDSGLPNDRFFAVRPEGSVSTLKIQRTERGDSAVYLCASSFQGVQETQYFGPGTRLLVL.

CDR3: CASSPGTGTEQFF. DNA for the CDR3: TGTGCCAGCTCACCCGGGACAGGGACTGAGCAGTTCTTC. The chain carries TRBV18 and TRBJ2-1; 9 bases are a match to TRBD1. V dropped 3 bases and J dropped 9; count of bases not matched to a gene: 3. CDR1 KGHSH and CDR2 LQKENI come from the germline V gene. The CDR3 runs to 13 residues.

This clonotype was observed a handful of times. The chain couples TRBV20-1 to TRBJ2-7; perhaps TRBD1 as D (6 bases). Trimming stripped 5 bases from V and 4 bases from J, with 18 bases between. The CDR3 runs to 14 residues. Looked up from germline, CDR1 is DFQATT and CDR2 is SNEGSKA (reference sequence). CDR3 sequence reads: CSAAGGLDFYEQYF. The CDR3 region has the DNA TGCAGTGCTGCTGGGGGCCTCGACTTTTACGAGCAGTACTTC.

The chain recombines TRBV6-2 or TRBV6-3 with TRBJ1-5; 8 bases are a match to TRBD1. Per germline, CDR1 MNHEY and CDR2 SVGEGT. The CDR3 contains 16 residues. The V and J ends lost 0 bases and 2 bases, in that order; junction bases with no gene match: 3. The CDR3 region is CASSYSQGAGNQPQHF. The DNA for the CDR3 is TGTGCCAGCAGTTACTCTCAGGGGGCGGGCAATCAGCCCCAGCATTTT.

This clonotype was detected ten times or more. This chain links TRBV12-3 or TRBV12-4 with TRBJ2-7, with TRBD1 matching 8 bases. The J segment lost 5 bases and the V segment lost 3 bases, leaving 9 bases of the junction unmatched. CDR3 length: 15 amino acids. The CDR3 DNA reads TGTGCCAGCAGTTTCCTTACAGGGGGAGGAAACGAGCAGTACTTC. It translates to CASSFLTGGGNEQYF.

This clonotype was counted many times. The chain employs TRBV7-9 and TRBJ1-2; tentative D call: TRBD1 (5 bases). This CDR3 has 13 amino acids. Trimming removed 5 bases at V and 3 bases at J, with 10 bases between. Per the germline V gene, CDR1 is SEHNR and CDR2 is FQNEAQ (reference sequence). CDR3 bases: TGTGCCAGCAGCCGGGACGGCTACTATGGCTACACCTTC. It specifies CASSRDGYYGYTF.

The chain links TRBV10-3 to TRBJ2-3; 9 bases agree with TRBD2. The germline CDR1 and CDR2 sequences are ENHRY and SYGVKD. V lost 6 bases and J lost 0; bases outside the gene matches: 13. The CDR3 extends over 18 amino acids. The chain's CDR3 is CAISETSAGGLSTDTQYF. In DNA, the CDR3 is TGTGCCATCAGCGAGACGTCTGCGGGGGGGCTTAGCACAGATACGCAGTATTTT.

V and J are TRBV4-2 and TRBJ2-7; TRBD1 is a possible D gene (5 bases). V was pared by 1 base and J by 3 bases, with 19 bases between. The germline gives CDR1 LGHNA, CDR2 YNFKEQ. This CDR3 has 17 amino acids. CDR3 in amino acids: CASSQGGSGAVNYEQYF. In DNA form, the CDR3 reads TGTGCCAGCAGCCAAGGGGGCTCTGGGGCAGTGAACTACGAGCAGTACTTC.

This chain links TRBV9 with TRBJ1-3; tentatively, D is TRBD1 (5 bases). The CDR3 is made up of 16 amino acids. V dropped 0 bases and J dropped 5 bases, with 15 bases sitting between them. Germline V gene sequence: CDR1 SGDLS, CDR2 YYNGEE. The CDR3 is CASSVGWRGARNTIYF. CDR3 coding DNA: TGTGCCAGCAGCGTAGGGTGGAGGGGCGCCAGAAACACCATATATTTT.

This clonotype has more than one count but fewer than ten. The chain joins TRBV11-3 to TRBJ2-2, with TRBD2 matching 8 bases. The trim removed 6 bases at V and 6 bases at J, leaving 9 bases unmatched. CDR3 length equals 15 residues. Germline V gene lookup returns CDR1 SGHNT and CDR2 YENEEA. CDR3 sequence (DNA): TGTGCCAGCAGGTCGGGGACTAGTCTAGCCGGGGAGCTGTTTTTT. Protein product: CASRSGTSLAGELFF.

This clonotype was seen ten or more times. The J gene is TRBJ1-1, the V gene TRBV12-3 or TRBV12-4; D gene uncertain. This CDR3 is built from 11 residues. The V end lost 7 bases, the J end lost 4 bases, and 7 bases lay between the germline ends. CDR3 in DNA: TGTGCCAGCACCTACCGCACTGAAGCTTTCTTT. Its translation: CASTYRTEAFF.